The rows below give T cell receptor beta chains drawn from one sample of a study of cytomegalovirus exposure and HLA in healthy donors. TCRdb keeps only in-frame clones here, not all; method: immunoSEQ multiplex PCR. The table shows more than 95,000 clones, with 9.5% to 13% occurring only once. The sample consisted of PBMCs. The receptors shown here come from a man aged 35-49 years in good health and CMV-seropositive. Both conserved end residues are part of each CDR3. A D gene is named only where the DNA matches it firmly. Size is omitted from some rows. Given values are once, few, many or a class for expanded clones.

V gene	J gene	clone size	D gene	CDR3 DNA	CDR3 protein
TRBV20-1	TRBJ2-3	few	TRBD1	TGCAGTGCGCGACAGGGGGATACGCAGTATTTT	CSARQGDTQYF
TRBV11-3	TRBJ2-1	few	TRBD2	TGTGCCAGCAGCTTAGGGGACTACGGAGGAGAGCAGTTCTTC	CASSLGDYGGEQFF
TRBV7-9	TRBJ2-7	few	-	TGTGCCAGCAGCTTAGCACAGTACGAGCAGTACTTC	CASSLAQYEQYF
TRBV6-5	TRBJ2-3	-	TRBD2	TGTGCCAGCAGTTACCAAGCGGGAGCTAGCACAGATACGCAGTATTTT	CASSYQAGASTDTQYF
TRBV11-1	TRBJ1-1	few	-	TGTGCCAGCAGCTTAGAATCAATGAACACTGAAGCTTTCTTT	CASSLESMNTEAFF
TRBV7-9	TRBJ2-7	-	-	TGTGCCAGCAGCTTAGCTCAGGGCCGCTACGAGCAGTACTTC	CASSLAQGRYEQYF
TRBV15	TRBJ1-5	-	-	TGTGCCACCAGCATTCCAGGTGAGACCCAGCATTTT	CATSIPGETQHF
TRBV7-2	TRBJ2-7	-	TRBD1	TGTGCCAGCAGCGAAAGACAGGGGTCAAACTACGAGCAGTACTTC	CASSERQGSNYEQYF
TRBV2	TRBJ1-5	few	-	TGTGCCAGCAGTGCCCTGTTTCATCAGCCCCAGCATTTT	CASSALFHQPQHF
TRBV6-6	TRBJ1-1	-	-	TGTGCCAGCACGATCCGAGCGGGCACTGAAGCTTTCTTT	CASTIRAGTEAFF
TRBV9	TRBJ2-1	-	-	TGTGCCAGCAGCCCTAGCTGGGGAAATGAGCAGTTCTTC	CASSPSWGNEQFF
TRBV5-1	TRBJ2-1	few	TRBD2	TGCGCCAGCAGCTCCGGGACTAGCGGGAGTTACGGTGAGCAGTTCTTC	CASSSGTSGSYGEQFF
TRBV11-2	TRBJ2-2	-	-	TGTGCCAGCAGCTTAGTGCGGGGGCCGAGTACCGGGGAGCTGTTTTTT	CASSLVRGPSTGELFF
TRBV6-1	TRBJ1-1	-	-	TGTGCCAGCAGTTTCGGTGGCGGCACTGAAGCTTTCTTT	CASSFGGGTEAFF
TRBV29-1	TRBJ2-1	-	-	TGCAGCGTTCTACCGGATGAGCGGTTCTTC	CSVLPDERFF
TRBV21-1	TRBJ2-5	-	-	TGTGCCAGCAGCAGGGGACAGGCGGGGGTTTTTGAGACCCAGTACTTC	CASSRGQAGVFETQYF
TRBV6-5	TRBJ1-2	-	-	TGTGCCAGCAGTTACTCGCCCACAGGGAACTATGGCTACACCTTC	CASSYSPTGNYGYTF
TRBV7-9	TRBJ2-3	once	TRBD2	TGTGCCAGCAGCCTAGAGGTGGGCGGGAGGGCCACAGATACGCAGTATTTT	CASSLEVGGRATDTQYF